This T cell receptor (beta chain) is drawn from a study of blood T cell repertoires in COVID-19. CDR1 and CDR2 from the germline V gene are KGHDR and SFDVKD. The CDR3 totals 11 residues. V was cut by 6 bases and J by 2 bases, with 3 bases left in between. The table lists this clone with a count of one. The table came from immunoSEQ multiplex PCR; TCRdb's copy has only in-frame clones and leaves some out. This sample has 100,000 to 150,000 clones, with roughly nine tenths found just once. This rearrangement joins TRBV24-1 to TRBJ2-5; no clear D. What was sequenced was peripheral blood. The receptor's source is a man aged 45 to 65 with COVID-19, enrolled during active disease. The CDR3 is CATSHQETQYF. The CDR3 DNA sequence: TGTGCCACCAGTCATCAAGAGACCCAGTACTTC.